The 27 T cell receptor beta chains in this list originate from one sample, sequenced in a study of radiotherapy plus CTLA-4 blockade in lung cancer. Sequencing used immunoSEQ multiplex PCR; TCRdb keeps in-frame clones, though not all of them. The table includes 85,000 to 100,000 clones, more than 70% detected once. The sample here was peripheral blood, taken from a patient treated with radiotherapy plus ipilimumab. The receptors come from a human donor with non-small cell lung cancer that progressed on radiotherapy plus ipilimumab.

The chain combines TRBV15 with TRBJ1-2; 11 nucleotides match TRBD1. The CDR3 runs to 17 residues. The germline V gene has CDR1 LNHNV and CDR2 YYDKDF (reference sequence). With V trimmed by 3 bases and J by 0 bases, 6 bases remained unmatched. CDR3 DNA: TGTGCCACCAGCAGGGACAGGGGGCAGGAGCCTAACTATGGCTACACCTTC. Amino acids: CATSRDRGQEPNYGYTF.

The V gene is TRBV19, the J gene TRBJ2-5; 8 bases fit TRBD1. The CDR3 covers 13 residues. J gave up 3 bases and V 6 bases, and 3 bases lay outside the gene matches. Germline CDR1 LNHDA, CDR2 SQIVND (reference sequence). The CDR3 bases are TGTGCCAGTAGATCAGGGGGCGAAGAGACCCAGTACTTC. Its translation is CASRSGGEETQYF.

The chain joins TRBV7-3 to TRBJ1-1; maybe TRBD1 (5 bases). Germline loops: CDR1 SGHTA, CDR2 FQGTGA. Trimming stripped 4 bases from V and 1 base from J, with 7 bases between. The CDR3 covers 13 residues. DNA for the CDR3: TGTGCCAGCAGCTACGACAGGAACACTGAAGCTTTCTTT. This sequence encodes CASSYDRNTEAFF.

The V call is TRBV11-3, the J call TRBJ2-1; unclear D gene. Trimming removed 5 bases at V and 8 bases at J, with 16 bases between. The germline CDR1 and CDR2 sequences are SGHNT and YENEEA. This CDR3 comprises 14 residues. CDR3: CASSVGVSADEQFF. For the CDR3, the DNA is TGTGCCAGCAGCGTCGGCGTGAGTGCCGATGAGCAGTTCTTC.

CDR3 nucleotides: TGTGCCAGCAGTTTGACAGGCTCCAATCAGCCCCAGCATTTT. It yields the protein CASSLTGSNQPQHF. The chain joins TRBV27 to TRBJ1-5; D possibly corresponds to TRBD1 (6 bases). This CDR3 is built from 14 residues. V gave up 3 bases and J gave up 3 bases, with 9 bases separating them. Germline V lookup: CDR1 MNHEY, CDR2 SMNVEV (reference sequence).

The chain recombines TRBV30 with TRBJ1-1; 8 bases map to TRBD1. This CDR3 comprises 13 residues. Germline loops: CDR1 GTSNPN, CDR2 SVGIG (reference sequence). Unmatched junction bases numbered 4, after V lost 2 bases and J lost 5 bases. This CDR3 is CAWSSTGGTEAFF. In DNA form, the CDR3 reads TGTGCCTGGAGTAGCACAGGGGGAACTGAAGCTTTCTTT. Full variable domain (outside the CDR3, taken from reference TRBV30 and TRBJ1-1): SQTIHQWPATLVQPVGSPLSLECTVEGTSNPNLYWYRQAAGRGLQLLFYSVGIGQISSEVPQNLSASRPQDRQFILSSKKLLLSDSGFYLCAWSSTGGTEAFFGQGTRLTVV.

The CDR3 protein is CASSPSGTSGSVGFF. DNA of the CDR3: TGTGCCAGCAGCCCATCCGGGACTAGCGGGAGTGTTGGGTTCTTC. The chain has TRBV5-5 and TRBJ2-1; TRBD2 matches at 14 bases. V shed 4 bases, J shed 15 bases, and the junction held 12 bases outside the gene matches. Germline CDR1 SGHKS, CDR2 YYEKEE (reference sequence). CDR3 length: 15 residues.

The chain's CDR3 is CASSVGGEDYNEQFF. CDR3 in DNA: TGTGCCAGCAGCGTAGGGGGGGAGGACTACAATGAGCAGTTCTTC. V usage is TRBV9 and J usage is TRBJ2-1; D possibly corresponds to TRBD2 (6 bases). The CDR3 length is 15 residues. V lost 0 bases, J lost 3 bases, and 10 bases lay in between. CDR1 is SGDLS, CDR2 YYNGEE, per germline.

The table lists this clone with a count of one. The genes are TRBV4-1 and TRBJ2-1; 11 nucleotides match TRBD2. This CDR3 region has 18 residues. Germline trimming cut 0 bases from V and 4 bases from J; bases unmatched to any gene: 8. Germline-derived CDR1 and CDR2 are MGHRA and YSYEKL. The CDR3 DNA sequence: TGCGCCAGCAGCCAAGATCCCCTAGCGGGAGGTCCATACAATGAGCAGTTCTTC. It encodes CASSQDPLAGGPYNEQFF.

This clone was found once. This chain joins TRBV5-1 and TRBJ2-1, with D perhaps assigned TRBD1 or TRBD2 (6 bases each). This CDR3 comprises 17 residues. V was cut by 4 bases and J by 0 bases, with 17 bases left in between. CDR1 and CDR2 (germline): SGHRS, YFSETQ. This chain's CDR3 is CASSLSSGALSYNEQFF. The CDR3 region has the DNA TGCGCCAGCAGCCTGAGCTCGGGGGCCCTCTCCTACAATGAGCAGTTCTTC.

The V call is TRBV30, the J call TRBJ1-4; no reliable D call. CDR3 length: 13 amino acids. Between the trimmed V and J ends, which lost 3 bases and 8 bases, there was a span of 13 bases. The germline CDR1 and CDR2 sequences are GTSNPN and SVGIG (reference sequence). CDR3 nucleotides: TGTGCCTGGAGGGGCAGAGGGAACGAAAAACTGTTTTTT. This encodes CAWRGRGNEKLFF.

The chain joins TRBV6-6 to TRBJ1-1, with D tentatively TRBD1 (5 bases). The CDR3 extends over 15 amino acids. With 0 bases removed from V and 1 base from J, the gap between germline ends came to 9 bases. Germline CDR1 and CDR2: MNHNY and SVGAGI (reference sequence). The DNA of the CDR3 is TGTGCCAGCAGTTACTCTCGGAGGGGGAACACTGAAGCTTTCTTT. Translating it yields CASSYSRRGNTEAFF.

The V and J genes are TRBV4-3 and TRBJ1-2, with 7 bases that match TRBD1. V lost 4 bases, J lost 7 bases, and 9 bases stayed unmatched. CDR1 is LGHNA and CDR2 is YSLEER in the germline V gene. CDR3 length equals 14 residues. The CDR3 region is CASSPQGGVAGYTF. As DNA, the CDR3 is TGCGCCAGCAGCCCTCAGGGGGGTGTGGCTGGCTACACCTTC.

This chain uses TRBV6-1 with TRBJ2-7, with D perhaps being TRBD1 or TRBD2 (5 bases each). Germline loops: CDR1 MNHNS, CDR2 SASEGT. Trimming stripped 8 bases from V and 1 base from J, with 15 bases between. The CDR3 is 14 residues long. CDR3 in DNA: TGTGCCAGCTCCCCGGCAGGGACGTCCTACGAGCAGTACTTC. Protein product: CASSPAGTSYEQYF.

This sequence joins TRBV9 and TRBJ2-7; D not resolved. The CDR3 contains 13 residues. Germline V gives CDR1 SGDLS, CDR2 YYNGEE. Trimming left V 4 bases short and J 3 bases short, with 11 bases between. This CDR3 is CASSRSPGYEQYF. The CDR3 coding sequence is TGTGCCAGCAGCCGAAGCCCGGGCTACGAGCAGTACTTC.

V gene TRBV2 combines with J gene TRBJ1-2; D not resolved. This CDR3 spans 14 amino acids. Germline-derived CDR1 and CDR2 are SNHLY and FYNNEI. The V gene lost 6 bases and the J gene lost 5 bases, with 16 bases spanning the gap. The CDR3 protein is CASSTQGGEYGYTF. CDR3 sequence (DNA): TGTGCCAGCAGCACCCAAGGAGGAGAGTATGGCTACACCTTC.

The chain combines TRBV7-2 with TRBJ2-1, with 9 bases matching TRBD1. The V segment lost 3 bases and the J segment 7 bases; nucleotides outside the gene matches: 10. Germline V CDR1 and CDR2: SGHTA, FQGNSA. CDR3 length: 16 residues. CDR3 loop: CASSLANRGQGNEQFF. DNA for the CDR3: TGTGCCAGCAGCTTGGCCAACAGGGGGCAGGGGAATGAGCAGTTCTTC.

V and J are TRBV5-6 and TRBJ2-1; tentatively, D is TRBD1 or TRBD2 (6 bases each). V was trimmed by 0 bases and J by 7 bases, leaving 14 bases between them. Looked up from germline, CDR1 is SGHDT and CDR2 is YYEEEE. This CDR3 has 15 residues. In nucleotides, the CDR3 is TGTGCCAGCAGCTTGGCGGGGGCTCGGGGAAATGAGCAGTTCTTC. Its translation: CASSLAGARGNEQFF.

This sequence joins TRBV21-1 and TRBJ2-5; TRBD2, as called in the table, went unchecked against the DNA. TRBV21-1 is a known pseudogene. There are 15 residues in the CDR3. As DNA, the CDR3 is TGTGCCAGCAGCAAAGTTGCCAGCGGGCAAGAGACCCAGTACTTC. Encoded protein: CASSKVASGQETQYF.

This rearrangement joins TRBV27 to TRBJ2-7; D possibly corresponds to TRBD1 (6 bases). This CDR3 is 13 amino acids long. The V end lost 4 bases, the J end lost 9 bases, and 16 bases lay between the germline ends. Germline V gene data show CDR1 as MNHEY and CDR2 as SMNVEV (reference sequence). CDR3 coding DNA: TGTGCCAGCAGTTCGACAGGCTCCTCAGTGCAGTACTTC. Residues: CASSSTGSSVQYF.

The V call is TRBV5-1, the J call TRBJ2-1; 8 bases agree with TRBD1. The V gene end was trimmed by 2 bases and the J gene end by 8 bases; junction bases not matched to a gene: 6. CDR3 length: 14 amino acids. Per the germline V gene, CDR1 is SGHRS and CDR2 is YFSETQ. CDR3 sequence (DNA): TGCGCCAGCAGCTTCAGTCAACAGGGGGATGAGCAGTTCTTC. Amino acids: CASSFSQQGDEQFF.

In this sample, this clone turned up a few times. The chain joins TRBV2 to TRBJ2-7; D is possibly TRBD1 (5 bases). Per the germline V gene, CDR1 is SNHLY and CDR2 is FYNNEI. The CDR3 is made up of 15 amino acids. V was trimmed by 4 bases and J by 3 bases, leaving 16 bases between them. As DNA, the CDR3 is TGTGCCAGCAGTGTACTATCCCAGGGATTCTACGAGCAGTACTTC. Amino acid sequence: CASSVLSQGFYEQYF.

The CDR3 nucleotides are TGTGCCAGCAGCCAAGGATCGTTTCAGGACTACACAGATACGCAGTATTTT. The encoded protein is CASSQGSFQDYTDTQYF. The rearrangement uses TRBV14 and TRBJ2-3; D is possibly TRBD2 (6 bases). The CDR3 covers 17 residues. Germline assignment: CDR1 SGHDN and CDR2 FVKESK. Trimming removed 1 base from V and 2 bases from J, with 16 bases in between.

This chain joins TRBV5-1 and TRBJ2-3; D is possibly TRBD1 (6 bases). The V gene lost 4 bases and the J gene lost 4 bases, with 13 bases spanning the gap. In germline, CDR1 is SGHRS, CDR2 YFSETQ. The CDR3 covers 14 residues. The CDR3 region is CASSPIQGADTQYF. CDR3 nucleotides: TGCGCCAGCAGCCCCATACAGGGAGCAGATACGCAGTATTTT. Supplemented by reference TRBV5-1 and TRBJ2-3, the full variable domain reads KAGVTQTPRYLIKTRGQQVTLSCSPISGHRSVSWYQQTPGQGLQFLFEYFSETQRNKGNFPGRFSGRQFSNSRSEMNVSTLELGDSALYLCASSPIQGADTQYFGPGTRLTVL.

The rearrangement links TRBV18 to TRBJ1-2, with TRBD1 matching 7 bases. Germline assignment: CDR1 KGHSH and CDR2 LQKENI. Unmatched junction bases numbered 4, after V lost 2 bases and J lost 1 base. The CDR3 sequence is 15 residues long. CDR3 nucleotides: TGTGCCAGCTCACCAGGAACAGGGGTTAACTATGGCTACACCTTC. Its protein product is CASSPGTGVNYGYTF.

This chain links TRBV18 with TRBJ1-1; TRBD1 is a possible D gene (5 bases). CDR3 length: 15 amino acids. Trimming took 3 bases from V and 1 from J, leaving 12 bases between them. CDR1 and CDR2 (germline): KGHSH, LQKENI. CDR3 protein: CASSPPGGRNTEAFF. For the CDR3, the DNA is TGTGCCAGCTCACCCCCGGGGGGGAGGAACACTGAAGCTTTCTTT.

J is TRBJ2-7 and V is TRBV5-1; weak D call: TRBD1 (5 bases). This CDR3 contains 16 residues. Germline V gives CDR1 SGHRS, CDR2 YFSETQ. V was trimmed by 0 bases and J by 3 bases, leaving 16 bases between them. The CDR3, as DNA: TGCGCCAGCAGCTTGGGACAGCTCACAACGGGCTACGAGCAGTACTTC. Protein sequence: CASSLGQLTTGYEQYF.